The clone carrying this T cell receptor (beta chain) has more than one count but fewer than ten. The antigen is not known. Trimming removed 5 bases from V and 4 bases from J, with 6 bases in between. The germline gives CDR1 MNHNY, CDR2 SVGAGI (reference sequence). The CDR3 is 11 residues long. These data originate in a study of cytomegalovirus exposure and HLA in healthy donors. Findings and limits, study-wide: It was taken for granted in presence/absence analyses that sequencing depth across donors was roughly uniform. Prior analysis indicated that the majority of TCR beta V segments exhibited productivity approximately 87% or approximately 30% of the time.

The PCR made use of 60 Vbeta and 13 Jbeta primers. The repertoire was sequenced with immunoSEQ multiplex PCR; TCRdb's copy has only in-frame clones and lacks some. The sample has about 88,000 clones; 90% are singletons. The specimen was PBMCs. The J gene is TRBJ2-7, the V gene TRBV6-6; D gene unclear. This receptor was obtained from a young man in good health and CMV-seronegative. CDR3: CASSALYEQYF. The CDR3 DNA is TGTGCCAGCAGTGCGCTTTACGAGCAGTACTTC.